This T cell receptor beta chain was sequenced for a study of shared clonotypes between healthy human individuals. Profiled with immunoSEQ multiplex PCR; TCRdb holds only in-frame clones, not every one. The sample lists roughly 890,000 clones; 80% to 95% were seen once. Trimming took 5 bases from V and 2 from J, leaving 15 bases between them. Germline loops: CDR1 SEHNR, CDR2 FQNEAQ (reference sequence). The CDR3 runs to 16 residues. CD45RO-negative CD8 cells positively selected for CCR7 made up the naive population, which excluded terminally differentiated effector memory CD45RA+ cells. This TCR came from a man aged 25 to 40 in good health. Sequences were obtained from naive CD8+ T cells sorted from blood. This rearrangement joins TRBV7-9 to TRBJ1-4, with D perhaps matching TRBD1 (6 bases). CDR3 nucleotide sequence: TGTGCCAGCAGCCCCCCGGGGGCTAGGACTAATGAAAAACTGTTTTTT. Protein product: CASSPPGARTNEKLFF.